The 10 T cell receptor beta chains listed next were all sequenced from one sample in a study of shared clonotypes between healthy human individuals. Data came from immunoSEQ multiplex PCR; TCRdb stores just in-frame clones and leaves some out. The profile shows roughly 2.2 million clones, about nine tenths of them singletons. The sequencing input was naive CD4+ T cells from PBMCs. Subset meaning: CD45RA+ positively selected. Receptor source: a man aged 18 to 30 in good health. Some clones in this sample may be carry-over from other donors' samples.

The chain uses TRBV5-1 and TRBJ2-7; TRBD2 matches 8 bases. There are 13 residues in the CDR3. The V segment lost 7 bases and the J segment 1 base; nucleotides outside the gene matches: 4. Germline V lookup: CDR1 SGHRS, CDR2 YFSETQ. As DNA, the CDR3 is TGCGCCAGCGCTACTAGCGGATCCTACGAGCAGTACTTC. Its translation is CASATSGSYEQYF. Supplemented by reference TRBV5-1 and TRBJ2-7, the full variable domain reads KAGVTQTPRYLIKTRGQQVTLSCSPISGHRSVSWYQQTPGQGLQFLFEYFSETQRNKGNFPGRFSGRQFSNSRSEMNVSTLELGDSALYLCASATSGSYEQYFGPGTRLTVT.

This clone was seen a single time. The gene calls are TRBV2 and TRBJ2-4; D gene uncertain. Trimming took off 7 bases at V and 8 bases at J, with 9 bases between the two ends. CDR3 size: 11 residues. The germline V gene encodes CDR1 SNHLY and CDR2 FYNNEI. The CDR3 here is CASTPRDIQYF. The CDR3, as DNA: TGTGCCAGCACCCCCCGAGACATTCAGTACTTC. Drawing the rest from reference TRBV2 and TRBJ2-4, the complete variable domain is EPEVTQTPSHQVTQMGQEVILRCVPISNHLYFYWYRQILGQKVEFLVSFYNNEISEKSEIFDDQFSVERPDGSNFTLKIRSTKLEDSAMYFCASTPRDIQYFGAGTRLSVL.

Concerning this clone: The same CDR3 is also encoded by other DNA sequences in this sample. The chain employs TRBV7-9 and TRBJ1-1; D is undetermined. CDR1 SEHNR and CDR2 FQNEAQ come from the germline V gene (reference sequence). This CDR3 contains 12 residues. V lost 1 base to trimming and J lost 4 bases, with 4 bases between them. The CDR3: CASSLDSTEAFF. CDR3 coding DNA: TGTGCCAGCAGCTTAGACAGCACTGAAGCTTTCTTT.

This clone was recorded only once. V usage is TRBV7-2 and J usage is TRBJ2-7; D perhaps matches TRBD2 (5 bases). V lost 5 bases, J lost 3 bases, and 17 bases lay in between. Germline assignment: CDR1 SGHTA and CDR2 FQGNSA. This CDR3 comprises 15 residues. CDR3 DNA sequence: TGTGCCAGCAGCCTGGACTTTTTCTCTAACTACGAGCAGTACTTC. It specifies CASSLDFFSNYEQYF.

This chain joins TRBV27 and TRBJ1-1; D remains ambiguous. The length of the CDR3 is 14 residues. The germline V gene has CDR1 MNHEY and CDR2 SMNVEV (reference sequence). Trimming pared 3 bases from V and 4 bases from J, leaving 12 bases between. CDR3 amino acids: CASSFLVGSTEAFF. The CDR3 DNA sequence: TGTGCCAGCAGTTTCCTGGTGGGGAGCACTGAAGCTTTCTTT.

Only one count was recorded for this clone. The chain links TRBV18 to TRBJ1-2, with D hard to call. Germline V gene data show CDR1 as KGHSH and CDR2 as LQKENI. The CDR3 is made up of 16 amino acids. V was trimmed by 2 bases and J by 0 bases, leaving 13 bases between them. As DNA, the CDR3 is TGTGCCAGCTCACCAGGTCTTCCAGTGACTAACTATGGCTACACCTTC. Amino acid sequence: CASSPGLPVTNYGYTF.

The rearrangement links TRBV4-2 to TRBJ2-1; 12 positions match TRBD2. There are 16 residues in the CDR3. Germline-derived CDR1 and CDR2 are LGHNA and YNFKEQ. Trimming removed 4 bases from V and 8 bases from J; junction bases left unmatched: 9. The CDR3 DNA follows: TGTGCCAGCAGCCGCCTAGCGGGAGGGGTGGTGCATGAGCAGTTCTTC. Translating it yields CASSRLAGGVVHEQFF.

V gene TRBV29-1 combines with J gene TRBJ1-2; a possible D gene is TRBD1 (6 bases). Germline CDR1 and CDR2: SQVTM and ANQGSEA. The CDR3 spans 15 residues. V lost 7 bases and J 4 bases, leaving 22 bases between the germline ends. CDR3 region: CSALPQGFPSYGYTF. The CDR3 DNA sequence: TGCAGCGCCCTTCCCCAGGGGTTTCCCTCCTATGGCTACACCTTC.

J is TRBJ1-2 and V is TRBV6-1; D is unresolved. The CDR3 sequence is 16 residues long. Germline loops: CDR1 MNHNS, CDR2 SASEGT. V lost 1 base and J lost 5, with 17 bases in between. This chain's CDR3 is CASSEGGATARYGYTF. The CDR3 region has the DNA TGTGCCAGCAGTGAAGGGGGAGCCACTGCCCGGTATGGCTACACCTTC.

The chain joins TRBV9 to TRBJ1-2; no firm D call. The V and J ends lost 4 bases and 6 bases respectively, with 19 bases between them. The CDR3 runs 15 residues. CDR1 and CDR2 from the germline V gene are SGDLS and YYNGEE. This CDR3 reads CASSPRPSDSDGYTF. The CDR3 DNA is TGTGCCAGCAGCCCCCGACCCTCGGATTCGGATGGCTACACCTTC.